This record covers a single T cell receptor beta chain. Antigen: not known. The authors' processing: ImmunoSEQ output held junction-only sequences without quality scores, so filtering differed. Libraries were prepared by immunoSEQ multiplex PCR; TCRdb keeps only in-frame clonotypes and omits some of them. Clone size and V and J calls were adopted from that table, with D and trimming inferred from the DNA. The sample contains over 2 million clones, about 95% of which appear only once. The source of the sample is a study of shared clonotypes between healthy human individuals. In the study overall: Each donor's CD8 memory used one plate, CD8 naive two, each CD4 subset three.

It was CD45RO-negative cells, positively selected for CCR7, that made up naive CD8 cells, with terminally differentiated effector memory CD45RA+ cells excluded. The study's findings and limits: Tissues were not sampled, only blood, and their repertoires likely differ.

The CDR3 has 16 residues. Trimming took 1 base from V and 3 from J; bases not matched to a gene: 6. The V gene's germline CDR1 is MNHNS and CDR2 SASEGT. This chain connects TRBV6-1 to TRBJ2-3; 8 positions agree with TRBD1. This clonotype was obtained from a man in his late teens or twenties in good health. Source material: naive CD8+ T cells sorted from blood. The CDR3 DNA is TGTGCCAGCAGTGAAGAGGCAGGGGGCGAAACAGATACGCAGTATTTT. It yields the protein CASSEEAGGETDTQYF.